The 7 T cell receptor beta chains below were found in one sample sequenced in a study of T cell responses to AZD1222 COVID-19 vaccine. Sequencing used immunoSEQ multiplex PCR; TCRdb keeps in-frame clones, though not all of them. The sample shows 50,000 to 65,000 clones, 80% to 95% of them seen only once. Sequencing used peripheral blood, obtained 28 days after the second dose of the MenACWY control vaccine. The origin of the receptors is an adult who received the MenACWY meningococcal vaccine as a control.

This chain connects TRBV6-1 to TRBJ2-1; 7 bases are a match to TRBD2. The CDR3 covers 15 residues. Germline V gives CDR1 MNHNS, CDR2 SASEGT. Trimming removed 2 bases from V and 1 base from J; junction bases left unmatched: 2. CDR3 loop: CASSETGGSYNEQFF. The CDR3 nucleotides are TGTGCCAGCAGTGAAACGGGGGGTTCCTACAATGAGCAGTTCTTC.

This clone was seen only a few times. The V call is TRBV6-2 or TRBV6-3, the J call TRBJ1-1; D gene uncertain. Per germline, CDR1 MNHEY and CDR2 SVGEGT. The CDR3 consists of 14 residues. Trimming left V 4 bases short and J 1 base short, with 10 bases between. CDR3 coding DNA: TGTGCCAGCAGTTTCACGGCCTGGAACACTGAAGCTTTCTTT. Protein: CASSFTAWNTEAFF.

The J gene is TRBJ2-2, the V gene TRBV7-9; possibly TRBD1 for D (5 bases). CDR1 and CDR2 (germline): SEHNR, FQNEAQ (reference sequence). V was trimmed by 1 base and J by 7 bases, leaving 10 bases between them. The CDR3 is 14 residues long. The CDR3 DNA follows: TGTGCCAGCAGCTTAGGGCAGGGAATCGGGGAGCTGTTTTTT. Its translation: CASSLGQGIGELFF.

This chain connects TRBV24-1 to TRBJ1-2; the D gene is possibly TRBD1 (6 bases). V shed 7 bases and J shed 2 bases, with 16 bases lying between them. The V gene's germline CDR1 is KGHDR and CDR2 SFDVKD. The CDR3 runs 15 residues. This CDR3 is CATRLPRGGNYGYTF. CDR3 in DNA: TGTGCCACCAGGCTCCCGCGAGGGGGGAACTATGGCTACACCTTC.

The chain couples TRBV19 to TRBJ1-5, with D possibly being TRBD1 (6 bases). Trimming took 3 bases from V and 0 from J, leaving 9 bases between them. CDR3 length: 15 amino acids. Germline CDR1 and CDR2: LNHDA and SQIVND (reference sequence). The CDR3 DNA sequence: TGTGCCAGTAGTATCGGGGGGCTTAGCAATCAGCCCCAGCATTTT. Protein sequence: CASSIGGLSNQPQHF.

The chain is built from TRBV29-1 and TRBJ2-2; D gene unclear. Per germline, CDR1 SQVTM and CDR2 ANQGSEA. V dropped 7 bases and J dropped 4 bases, with 4 bases sitting between them. CDR3 size: 10 residues. CDR3: CSAFTGELFF. DNA for the CDR3: TGCAGCGCCTTCACCGGGGAGCTGTTTTTT.

The genes are TRBV28 and TRBJ2-7; D gene uncertain. The length of the CDR3 is 12 residues. Trimming cost V 4 bases and J 7 bases, with 11 bases left between them. Per the germline V gene, CDR1 is MDHEN and CDR2 is SYDVKM. The DNA of the CDR3 is TGTGCCAGCAGTTCTAACCTGTCTGAGCAGTACTTC. Protein: CASSSNLSEQYF.